The 20 T cell receptor beta chains listed next were all sequenced from one sample in a study of shared clonotypes between healthy human individuals. Method: immunoSEQ multiplex PCR; TCRdb's copy keeps in-frame clones and lacks some. The repertoire has 450,000 to 500,000 clones, approximately 82% of them found once; the top ten carry about 12%. The sequenced material came from PBMCs. All receptors come from a woman between 35 and 50 years old in good health. Some clones in this sample may be carry-over from other donors' samples.

This rearrangement joins TRBV14 to TRBJ1-2, with 7 positions matching TRBD1. CDR1 and CDR2 from the germline V gene are SGHDN and FVKESK. This CDR3 spans 17 amino acids. The J segment lost 6 bases and the V segment lost 1 base, leaving 14 bases of the junction unmatched. The CDR3 here is CASSQVGRGPGGDGYTF. For the CDR3, the DNA is TGTGCCAGCAGCCAAGTCGGGAGAGGGCCAGGGGGAGATGGCTACACCTTC. Full variable domain (rest looked up from reference TRBV14 and TRBJ1-2): EAGVTQFPSHSVIEKGQTVTLRCDPISGHDNLYWYRRVMGKEIKFLLHFVKESKQDESGMPNNRFLAERTGGTYSTLKVQPAELEDSGVYFCASSQVGRGPGGDGYTFGSGTRLTVV.

The chain employs TRBV21-1 and TRBJ1-5; the table's D gene call, TRBD1, was not cross checked with the DNA. TRBV21-1 is reported as a pseudogene. The CDR3 contains 18 residues. CDR3 DNA sequence: TGTGCCAGCAGCATCCTCAGGCAGGGGGCCCAAGTCAATCAGCCCCAGCATTTT. It specifies CASSILRQGAQVNQPQHF.

This clone appeared a single time. The sample has other DNA sequences that encode this CDR3 too. V and J are TRBV28 and TRBJ2-5; no clear D gene. Germline V gene lookup returns CDR1 MDHEN and CDR2 SYDVKM. The CDR3 is made up of 12 amino acids. Trimming cost V 2 bases and J 4 bases, with 5 bases left between them. CDR3 in amino acids: CASSLVGETQYF. CDR3 nucleotide sequence: TGTGCCAGCAGTTTAGTGGGAGAGACCCAGTACTTC. The complete variable domain, with remaining parts taken from reference TRBV28 and TRBJ2-5, reads DVKVTQSSRYLVKRTGEKVFLECVQDMDHENMFWYRQDPGLGLRLIYFSYDVKMKEKGDIPEGYSVSREKKERFSLILESASTNQTSMYLCASSLVGETQYFGPGTRLLVL.

The J gene is TRBJ2-2, the V gene TRBV6-6; TRBD2 might be the D (5 bases). Germline-derived CDR1 and CDR2 are MNHNY and SVGAGI (reference sequence). Trimming removed 6 bases at V and 6 bases at J, with 11 bases between. This CDR3 region has 13 residues. CDR3 sequence (DNA): TGTGCCAGCAGCCCAGCGGAGGCCGGGGAGCTGTTTTTT. Its protein product is CASSPAEAGELFF.

The J gene is TRBJ2-6, the V gene TRBV5-1; unclear D gene. The V gene's germline CDR1 is SGHRS and CDR2 YFSETQ. This CDR3 spans 14 amino acids. Trimming removed 7 bases at V and 2 bases at J, with 10 bases between. The CDR3 loop is CASYSSTGANVLTF. DNA for the CDR3: TGCGCCAGCTACAGCTCGACTGGGGCCAACGTCCTGACTTTC.

The chain links TRBV30 to TRBJ1-6; TRBD1 is a possible D gene (5 bases). The CDR3 length is 13 residues. In germline, CDR1 is GTSNPN, CDR2 SVGIG (reference sequence). Trimming cost V 5 bases and J 4 bases, with 9 bases left between them. CDR3: CAWQGPYNSPLHF. The CDR3 coding sequence is TGTGCCTGGCAGGGCCCTTATAATTCACCCCTCCACTTT.

J is TRBJ2-3 and V is TRBV19, with a possible D match to TRBD2 (6 bases). Trimming took 5 bases from V and 3 from J, leaving 15 bases between them. Germline V lookup: CDR1 LNHDA, CDR2 SQIVND (reference sequence). CDR3 size: 15 residues. CDR3 sequence reads: CASSSPGTLTDTQYF. CDR3 coding DNA: TGTGCCAGTAGTTCCCCCGGGACTTTAACAGATACGCAGTATTTT.

V is TRBV28 and J is TRBJ1-2, with a tentative D call TRBD1 (6 bases). In germline, CDR1 is MDHEN, CDR2 SYDVKM. V shed 5 bases and J shed 4 bases, with 11 bases lying between them. The CDR3 has 13 residues. This CDR3 is CASSRTASYGYTF. CDR3 DNA sequence: TGTGCCAGCAGTAGGACAGCGAGCTATGGCTACACCTTC.

V gene TRBV18 combines with J gene TRBJ2-5; D not certain. Germline V gives CDR1 KGHSH, CDR2 LQKENI. This CDR3 region has 14 residues. Trimming pared 3 bases from V and 1 base from J, leaving 9 bases between. The CDR3 coding sequence is TGTGCCAGCTCACCGTCTGAGGCCCAAGAGACCCAGTACTTC. It translates to CASSPSEAQETQYF.

This chain joins TRBV7-2 and TRBJ2-7, with D possibly TRBD2 on 6 matching bases. Trimming left V 1 base short and J 0 bases short, with 13 bases between. The CDR3 sequence is 16 residues long. The germline V gene has CDR1 SGHTA and CDR2 FQGNSA. CDR3 bases: TGTGCCAGCAGCTTAGGGGGCGGGGTGACCTCCTACGAGCAGTACTTC. Protein product: CASSLGGGVTSYEQYF.

This rearrangement joins TRBV5-1 to TRBJ2-3; D is uncertain. The V end lost 0 bases, the J end lost 4 bases, and 6 bases lay between the germline ends. Germline V gives CDR1 SGHRS, CDR2 YFSETQ. The CDR3 is 13 residues long. In nucleotides, the CDR3 is TGCGCCAGCAGCTTGGGGGAATCAGATACGCAGTATTTT. This encodes CASSLGESDTQYF.

The chain is built from TRBV7-8 and TRBJ2-1, with TRBD1 matching over 9 bases. The germline V gene has CDR1 SGHVS and CDR2 FQNEAQ. After removal of 2 bases from V and 3 bases from J, the junction contained 2 bases not matched to a gene. This CDR3 contains 15 residues. This chain's CDR3 is CASSLTGQGYNEQFF. The CDR3 DNA follows: TGTGCCAGCAGCTTAACGGGACAGGGCTACAATGAGCAGTTCTTC.

The V gene is TRBV19, the J gene TRBJ2-7; weak D call: TRBD2 (6 bases). The germline CDR1 and CDR2 sequences are LNHDA and SQIVND (reference sequence). CDR3 length: 15 residues. V was clipped by 0 bases and J by 4 bases, with 13 bases between them. This chain's CDR3 is CASSIDLGGEYEQYF. CDR3 nucleotides: TGTGCCAGTAGTATAGATCTCGGGGGTGAGTACGAGCAGTACTTC.

The CDR3 loop reads CASSLRWANTEAFF. DNA for the CDR3: TGTGCCAGCAGCTTACGGTGGGCGAACACTGAAGCTTTCTTT. The V call is TRBV11-2, the J call TRBJ1-1; no clear D. CDR3 length: 14 residues. The germline V gene encodes CDR1 SGHAT and CDR2 FQNNGV. Trimming removed 2 bases at V and 1 base at J, with 8 bases between.

The chain employs TRBV5-1 and TRBJ2-3, with 7 bases aligning to TRBD1. Looked up from germline, CDR1 is SGHRS and CDR2 is YFSETQ. V gave up 2 bases and J gave up 3 bases; unmatched junction bases: 6. The CDR3 has 15 residues. CDR3 region: CASSFGGQTTDTQYF. The CDR3 coding sequence is TGCGCCAGCAGCTTTGGGGGACAGACAACAGATACGCAGTATTTT.

This sequence joins TRBV7-2 and TRBJ2-5, with D perhaps TRBD2 (6 bases). V was clipped by 5 bases and J by 1 base, with 11 bases between them. CDR1 is SGHTA and CDR2 is FQGNSA in the germline V gene. The CDR3 consists of 14 residues. The CDR3 DNA reads as TGTGCCAGCAGCAACCGGGACTTCCAAGAGACCCAGTACTTC. The encoded protein is CASSNRDFQETQYF.

This clone showed up many times. The rearrangement joins TRBV6-6 to TRBJ2-4; maybe TRBD1 (6 bases). Germline values: CDR1 MNHNY, CDR2 SVGAGI (reference sequence). This CDR3 has 15 residues. Between the trimmed V and J ends, which lost 6 bases and 2 bases, there was a span of 14 bases. The CDR3 sequence: CASSTLGTTKNIQYF. DNA of the CDR3: TGTGCCAGCAGCACCTTGGGGACAACCAAAAACATTCAGTACTTC.

The chain recombines TRBV5-4 with TRBJ2-5; D tentatively reads TRBD1 or TRBD2 (5 bases each). The CDR3 is 13 residues long. Trimming removed 3 bases at V and 2 bases at J, with 8 bases between. Germline CDR1 reads SGHNT; CDR2 reads YYREEE (reference sequence). The DNA of the CDR3 is TGTGCCAGCAGCTGGGACGGACAAGAGACCCAGTACTTC. This encodes CASSWDGQETQYF.

The chain has TRBV28 and TRBJ2-1; 8 nucleotides line up with TRBD2. The germline V gene encodes CDR1 MDHEN and CDR2 SYDVKM. This CDR3 has 12 amino acids. Losses at the gene ends were 9 bases for V and 2 bases for J; bases not matched to a gene: 0. CDR3 protein: CASSGTYNEQFF. The CDR3 nucleotides read TGTGCCAGTAGCGGGACCTACAATGAGCAGTTCTTC.

The chain recombines TRBV30 with TRBJ2-7; TRBD1 matches at 7 bases. This CDR3 has 14 amino acids. V lost 4 bases to trimming and J lost 3 bases; unmatched junction nucleotides: 9. From germline, CDR1 is GTSNPN and CDR2 SVGIG (reference sequence). The DNA for the CDR3 is TGTGCCTGGAATACCCCGGGACAGCTCTACGAGCAGTACTTC. It translates to CAWNTPGQLYEQYF.